This T cell receptor beta chain came from a study of technical replicates of blood from several donors. Germline V gives CDR1 MGHRA, CDR2 YSYEKL. V lost 5 bases and J 4 bases, leaving 9 bases between the germline ends. This CDR3 comprises 13 residues. Repertoires were generated with immunoSEQ multiplex PCR, while TCRdb's copy carries only in-frame clones and drops some. The repertoire has 80,000 to 95,000 clones, around 94% of them found once; the top ten carry 0.26%. V usage is TRBV4-1 and J usage is TRBJ1-5, with a weak D call TRBD1 (6 bases). Sequenced input: T cells isolated from PBMCs. The receptor comes from a human donor in good health. The CDR3 DNA is TGCGCCAGCAGCGACAGGCGAAATCAGCCCCAGCATTTT. This translates into CASSDRRNQPQHF.